Presented here are 14 T cell receptor beta chains from one specimen sequenced in a study of CD8 T cells in Susac syndrome. Random-hexamer reverse transcription was applied to about 0.5 to 1 ug RNA. TCRdb processed the immunoSEQ multiplex PCR reads anew with MiXCR; each CDR3 protein has one entry. The table has 240,000 or so distinct CDR3 sequences, less than 96% seen once. Sequencing was performed on CD4+ T cells from PBMCs. Receptors originate from a human donor with Susac syndrome.

V usage is TRBV18 and J usage is TRBJ2-5, with unresolved D. Germline CDR1 KGHSH, CDR2 LQKENI. The CDR3 spans 13 residues. Trimming cost V 2 bases and J 0 bases, with 4 bases left between them. Written as DNA, the CDR3 is TGTGCCAGCTCACCATTGTACCAAGAGACCCAGTACTTC. Its protein is CASSPLYQETQYF. The whole variable domain, filled in from reference TRBV18 and TRBJ2-5, reads NAGVMQNPRHLVRRRGQEARLRCSPMKGHSHVYWYRQLPEEGLKFMVYLQKENIIDESGMPKERFSAEFPKEGPSILRIQQVVRGDSAAYFCASSPLYQETQYFGPGTRLLVL.

Concerning this clonotype: One end of the junction fails to match germline, which may point to a read error. The CDR3 DNA follows: TGTACCAGCAGCCAAGAACTTGGAGGGTCCCAGTACTTC. Protein product: CTSSQELGGSQYF. V usage is TRBV3-1 and J usage is TRBJ2-5, with a tentative D call TRBD2 (6 bases). Looked up from germline, CDR1 is LGHDT and CDR2 is YNNKEL (reference sequence). CDR3 size: 13 residues.

The chain employs TRBV10-3 and TRBJ1-3; TRBD1 is a possible D gene (5 bases). There are 11 residues in the CDR3. V was clipped by 10 bases and J by 6 bases, with 10 bases between them. Per the germline V gene, CDR1 is ENHRY and CDR2 is SYGVKD. Here the CDR3 DNA reads TGTGCCACCCGCAGGGAAAACACCATATATTTT. Protein: CATRRENTIYF.

J is TRBJ1-5 and V is TRBV15; D is ambiguous. V lost 0 bases, J lost 0 bases, and 6 bases lay in between. CDR1 is LNHNV, CDR2 YYDKDF, per germline (reference sequence). This CDR3 comprises 15 residues. In DNA, the CDR3 is TGTGCCACCAGCAGAGAATCAGGTAGCAATCAGCCCCAGCATTTT. It translates to CATSRESGSNQPQHF.

The V call is TRBV5-1, the J call TRBJ2-1, with no clear D. The germline gives CDR1 SGHRS, CDR2 YFSETQ. The CDR3 length is 13 residues. Trimming removed 2 bases at V and 8 bases at J, with 11 bases between. The CDR3, as DNA: TGCGCCAGCAGCTTCCGACTCGCGGATGAGCAGTTCTTC. Translation gives CASSFRLADEQFF.

V gene TRBV12-5 combines with J gene TRBJ2-3; TRBD2 matches 8 bases. CDR3 size: 14 residues. V lost 7 bases, J lost 4 bases, and 7 bases stayed unmatched. The germline gives CDR1 LGHNT, CDR2 FRNRAP. This chain's CDR3 is CASADGRASDTQYF. Written as DNA, the CDR3 is TGTGCTAGTGCCGACGGGAGGGCCTCAGATACGCAGTATTTT.

The chain is built from TRBV2 and TRBJ2-2; 9 nucleotides match TRBD2. Trimming cost V 2 bases and J 3 bases; bases outside gene matches: 7. Germline V gene sequence: CDR1 SNHLY, CDR2 FYNNEI. The CDR3 sequence is 17 residues long. DNA for the CDR3: TGTGCCAGCAGTGAAAAAGCGGGAGGTTTCTACACCGGGGAGCTGTTTTTT. It yields the protein CASSEKAGGFYTGELFF.

This sequence joins TRBV10-2 and TRBJ2-3; 12 nucleotides align to TRBD2. J gave up 3 bases and V 9 bases, and 1 base lay outside the gene matches. The germline V gene encodes CDR1 WSHSY and CDR2 SAAADI. The CDR3 contains 13 residues. The DNA for the CDR3 is TGCGCCAGAGGGACTAGCGGGACAGATACGCAGTATTTT. Protein product: CARGTSGTDTQYF.

This chain links TRBV7-3 with TRBJ2-3; the match to TRBD1 covers 9 bases. The CDR3 length is 16 residues. Germline V CDR1 and CDR2: SGHTA, FQGTGA. With V trimmed by 3 bases and J by 1 base, 5 bases remained unmatched. This chain's CDR3 is CASSFHRGQGTDTQYF. The CDR3 DNA is TGTGCCAGCAGCTTTCACAGGGGGCAGGGCACAGATACGCAGTATTTT.

The chain employs TRBV9 and TRBJ2-3; D is tentatively TRBD1 or TRBD2 (5 bases each). CDR3 size: 13 residues. Trimming cost V 1 base and J 6 bases, with 9 bases left between them. Looked up from germline, CDR1 is SGDLS and CDR2 is YYNGEE. Here the CDR3 reads CASSVPGDDTQYF. CDR3 nucleotide sequence: TGTGCCAGCAGCGTACCCGGGGACGATACGCAGTATTTT. The full variable domain, completed using reference TRBV9 and TRBJ2-3, is DSGVTQTPKHLITATGQRVTLRCSPRSGDLSVYWYQQSLDQGLQFLIQYYNGEERAKGNILERFSAQQFPDLHSELNLSSLELGDSALYFCASSVPGDDTQYFGPGTRLTVL.

V is TRBV4-2 and J is TRBJ2-3; 10 bases are shared with TRBD2. CDR1 is LGHNA and CDR2 is YNFKEQ in the germline V gene. The CDR3 loop spans 18 amino acids. Trimming removed 0 bases from V and 1 base from J; junction bases left unmatched: 7. The CDR3: CASSQDRGLAGGTDTQYF. For the CDR3, the DNA is TGTGCCAGCAGCCAAGATCGGGGCCTAGCGGGAGGCACAGATACGCAGTATTTT.

CDR3 loop: CASSESVSSGRGETQYF. Here the CDR3 DNA reads TGTGCCAGCAGTGAATCGGTCTCTAGCGGGAGGGGAGAGACCCAGTACTTC. The rearrangement joins TRBV25-1 to TRBJ2-5; TRBD2 agrees at 12 bases. Trimming at V came to 1 base and at J to 4 bases, leaving 7 bases not matched to a gene. This CDR3 has 17 amino acids. Germline assignment: CDR1 MGHDK and CDR2 SYGVNS.

This clonotype has only one observation. The chain uses TRBV15 and TRBJ2-4, with D uncertain. This CDR3 region has 13 residues. Trimming shortened V by 0 bases and J by 9 bases, and 9 bases separated the two germline ends. The germline gives CDR1 LNHNV, CDR2 YYDKDF (reference sequence). The DNA for the CDR3 is TGTGCCACCAGCAGAGATCTTAGGGTCATTCAGTACTTC. Its protein is CATSRDLRVIQYF.

The gene calls are TRBV12-3 or TRBV12-4 and TRBJ1-5; TRBD1 aligns across 9 bases. The CDR3 extends over 15 amino acids. The V gene end was trimmed by 5 bases and the J gene end by 3 bases; junction bases not matched to a gene: 5. The DNA for the CDR3 is TGTGCCAGCAGTCAGGACAGGGGATTCAATCAGCCCCAGCATTTT. Protein sequence: CASSQDRGFNQPQHF.